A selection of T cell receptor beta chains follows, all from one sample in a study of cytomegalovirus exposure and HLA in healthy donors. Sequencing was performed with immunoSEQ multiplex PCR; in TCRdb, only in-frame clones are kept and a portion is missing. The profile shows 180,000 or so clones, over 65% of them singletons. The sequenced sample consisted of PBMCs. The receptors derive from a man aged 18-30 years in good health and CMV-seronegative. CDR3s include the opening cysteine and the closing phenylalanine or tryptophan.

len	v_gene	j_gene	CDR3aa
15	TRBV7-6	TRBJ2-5	CASSSFQGIQETQYF
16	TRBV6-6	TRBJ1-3	CASSYFDRGVRNTIYF
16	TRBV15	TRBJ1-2	CATSRAGTGANYGYTF
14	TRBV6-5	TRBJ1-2	CASSYSRANYGYTF
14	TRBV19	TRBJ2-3	CASSTQQGADTQYF
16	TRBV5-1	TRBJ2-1	CASSFPRLAGDNEQFF
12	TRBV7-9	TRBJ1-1	CASSLQGAEAFF
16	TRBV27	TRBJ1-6	CASSPLGTTNFSPLHF
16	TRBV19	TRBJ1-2	CASSTRDSQLYYGYTF
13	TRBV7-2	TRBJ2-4	CASSSSGGNIQYF
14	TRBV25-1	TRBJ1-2	CASKPPGSNYGYTF
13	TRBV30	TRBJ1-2	CAWSAVRVNGYTF
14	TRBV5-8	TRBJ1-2	CASSSRTGNYGYTF
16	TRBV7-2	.	CASSLGSGGLSYEQYF
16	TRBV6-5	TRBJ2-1	CASSYSRGGGYNEQFF